This entry describes one T cell receptor (beta chain). The sample originates from a study of blood T cell repertoires in COVID-19. TCRdb keeps only in-frame clones here, not all; method: immunoSEQ multiplex PCR. The table has about 400,000 clones, roughly 87% seen once. Recovery among Cohort 3 donors was established by two negative PCRs, clearance, or symptom resolution. Sequences were obtained from PBMCs or T cells enriched from blood (not recorded which). The TCR was taken from a woman in her thirties who had recovered from COVID-19.

CDR3 region: CASTTPGTGGGYTF. CDR3 bases: TGTGCCAGCACAACTCCCGGGACAGGGGGCGGCTACACCTTC. The V call is TRBV27, the J call TRBJ1-2; 12 bases map to TRBD1. Germline CDR1 MNHEY, CDR2 SMNVEV (reference sequence). V trimming: 7 bases; J trimming: 8 bases; junction bases outside the gene matches: 8. This CDR3 is built from 14 residues.